What follows are 8 T cell receptor beta chains derived from one specimen sequenced in a study of cytomegalovirus exposure and HLA in healthy donors (dated by TCRdb to about 2017). Libraries came from the immunoSEQ multiplex PCR assay. The multiplex PCR relied on a mix of 60 forward primers for TCR Vbeta segments and 13 reverse primers for TCR Jbeta segments. TCRdb took over this immuneACCESS table, retaining in-frame rearrangements with V and J assigned. Such tables are incomplete; in checked studies, under half of the missing clones stem from an unresolved V gene, and the remainder is unexplained. Recorded for this sample are under 300,000 clones; around 90% of them occurred a single time. Around 1.7% of the sample is taken by the ten largest. The sequencing input was PBMCs. Receptor source: a girl aged 2-15 years in good health and CMV-seronegative.

This clone was picked up one time. The rearrangement joins TRBV21-1 to TRBJ2-5; no DNA check was done on the table's D call, TRBD1. TRBV21-1 is assigned pseudogene status. The CDR3 is 12 amino acids. CDR3: CASSIIDRGAYF. The CDR3 DNA is TGTGCCAGCAGCATTATCGACAGGGGAGCTTACTTC.

The gene calls are TRBV19 and TRBJ1-1, with TRBD1 matching over 9 bases. The V segment lost 6 bases and the J segment 12 bases; nucleotides outside the gene matches: 17. Germline assignment: CDR1 LNHDA and CDR2 SQIVND (reference sequence). The CDR3 totals 15 residues. CDR3 in amino acids: CASSVSTGGIVKSFF. The DNA for the CDR3 is TGTGCCAGTAGCGTCTCAACAGGGGGCATTGTGAAATCTTTCTTT.

This clone was counted a single time. The chain joins TRBV7-2 to TRBJ1-5; no clear D. V was trimmed by 1 base and J by 6 bases, leaving 10 bases between them. The CDR3 sequence is 14 residues long. The germline V gene has CDR1 SGHTA and CDR2 FQGNSA. CDR3 sequence: CASSLVSGSQPQHF. Here the CDR3 DNA reads TGTGCCAGCAGCTTAGTTTCGGGAAGTCAGCCCCAGCATTTT.

CDR3 protein: CASSYPGSAEAFF. Written as DNA, the CDR3 is TGTGCCAGCAGTTACCCCGGGAGCGCTGAAGCTTTCTTT. V and J are TRBV6-5 and TRBJ1-1, with D unclear. V dropped 2 bases and J dropped 6 bases, with 10 bases sitting between them. The length of the CDR3 is 13 residues. Germline CDR1 is MNHEY and CDR2 is SVGAGI.

The table lists this clone with a count of one. The rearrangement joins TRBV11-3 to TRBJ2-3; 7 bases fit TRBD2. Per the germline V gene, CDR1 is SGHNT and CDR2 is YENEEA. CDR3 length equals 15 residues. Trimming took 1 base from V and 3 from J; bases not matched to a gene: 4. CDR3 residues: CASSLVGGRTDTQYF. CDR3 bases: TGTGCCAGCAGCTTAGTGGGCGGGAGAACAGATACGCAGTATTTT. The whole variable domain, filled in from reference TRBV11-3 and TRBJ2-3, reads EAGVVQSPRYKIIEKKQPVAFWCNPISGHNTLYWYLQNLGQGPELLIRYENEEAVDDSQLPKDRFSAERLKGVDSTLKIQPAELGDSAVYLCASSLVGGRTDTQYFGPGTRLTVL.

This clone was recorded only once. The chain couples TRBV5-1 to TRBJ2-5, with 7 bases matching TRBD1. With 3 bases clipped from V and 2 bases from J, the junction kept 10 bases outside the gene matches. This CDR3 has 16 residues. Germline V lookup: CDR1 SGHRS, CDR2 YFSETQ. CDR3 sequence: CASSSRDRDTQETQYF. CDR3 nucleotides: TGCGCCAGCAGCTCCCGGGACAGAGATACTCAAGAGACCCAGTACTTC.

The chain joins TRBV30 to TRBJ2-5; D possibly corresponds to TRBD2 (5 bases). The better agreement between TRBJ2-7 and the DNA end casts doubt on the J call. The germline V gene has CDR1 GTSNPN and CDR2 SVGIG (reference sequence). The CDR3 sequence is 13 residues long. In DNA, the CDR3 is TGTGCCTGGAACTTCGGGGAACCCTACGAGCAGTACTTC. Protein sequence: CAWNFGEPYEQYF.

The chain employs TRBV10-1 and TRBJ1-1; the match to TRBD1 covers 7 bases. Germline V lookup: CDR1 WNHNN, CDR2 SYGVQD (reference sequence). This CDR3 region has 16 residues. The ends lost 7 bases at V and 3 bases at J; junction bases unmatched: 14. The CDR3 DNA follows: TGCGCCAGCATCTCTCACAGGGGTGATGGGCACACTGAAGCTTTCTTT. It is translated as CASISHRGDGHTEAFF.